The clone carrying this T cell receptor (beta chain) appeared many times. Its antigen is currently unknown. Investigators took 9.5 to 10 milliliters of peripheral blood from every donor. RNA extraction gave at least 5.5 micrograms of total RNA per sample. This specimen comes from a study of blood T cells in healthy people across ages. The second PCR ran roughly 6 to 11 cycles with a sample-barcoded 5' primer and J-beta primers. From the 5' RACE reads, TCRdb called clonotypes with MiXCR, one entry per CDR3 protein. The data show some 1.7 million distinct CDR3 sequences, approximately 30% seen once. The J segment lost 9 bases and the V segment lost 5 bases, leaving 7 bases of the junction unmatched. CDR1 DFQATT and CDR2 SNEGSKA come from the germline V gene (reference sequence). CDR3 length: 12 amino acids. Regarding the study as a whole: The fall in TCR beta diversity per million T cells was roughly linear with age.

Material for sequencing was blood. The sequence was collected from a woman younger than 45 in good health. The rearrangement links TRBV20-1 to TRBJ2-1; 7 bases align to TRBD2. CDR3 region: CSAGSGDGEQFF. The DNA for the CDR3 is TGCAGTGCTGGAAGCGGGGATGGTGAGCAGTTCTTC.